The sequence of this T cell receptor beta chain was determined in a study of T cells in Graves' hyperthyroidism and ophthalmopathy. Overall study findings and caveats: Most expanded thyroid clonotypes above 0.001 also appeared in blood.

From RNA transcripts, TCR beta CDR3 regions were amplified. The HTBI primer set served for first-round RT-PCR of the TCR CDR3. TCRdb re-derived calls from the multiplex PCR reads in MiXCR, one entry per CDR3 protein. This sample yields about 380,000 distinct CDR3 sequences, of which about 18% are seen a single time; 35% to 50% belongs to the top ten. Many counts were recorded for this clonotype. The target antigen is unknown. Clinical symptoms, serum thyroxine and TRAb, thyroid ultrasound and orbital computed tomography were used for the diagnoses. The CDR3 length is 15 residues. Germline V gives CDR1 MDHEN, CDR2 SYDVKM. V lost 3 bases and J lost 6; bases outside the gene matches: 10.

This receptor was obtained from a young man with Graves' ophthalmopathy. The sample comprised blood. This chain uses TRBV28 with TRBJ1-2; 7 bases are shared with TRBD1. CDR3 in amino acids: CASSFPYRGRNGYTF. Here the CDR3 DNA reads TGTGCCAGCAGTTTCCCCTATAGGGGGCGAAATGGCTACACCTTC.